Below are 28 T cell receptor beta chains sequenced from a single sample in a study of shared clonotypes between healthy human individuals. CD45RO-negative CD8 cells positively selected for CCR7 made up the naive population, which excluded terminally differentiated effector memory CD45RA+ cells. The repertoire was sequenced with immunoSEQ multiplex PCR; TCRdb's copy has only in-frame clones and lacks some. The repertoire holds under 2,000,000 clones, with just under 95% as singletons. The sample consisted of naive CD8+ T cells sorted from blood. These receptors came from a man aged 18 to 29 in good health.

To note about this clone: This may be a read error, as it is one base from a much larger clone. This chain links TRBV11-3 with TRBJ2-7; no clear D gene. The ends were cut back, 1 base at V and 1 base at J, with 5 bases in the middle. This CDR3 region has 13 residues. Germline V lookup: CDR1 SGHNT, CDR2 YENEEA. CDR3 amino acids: CASSLAHSYEQYF. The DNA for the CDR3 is TGTGCCAGCAGCTTAGCCCATTCCTACGAGCAGTACTTC.

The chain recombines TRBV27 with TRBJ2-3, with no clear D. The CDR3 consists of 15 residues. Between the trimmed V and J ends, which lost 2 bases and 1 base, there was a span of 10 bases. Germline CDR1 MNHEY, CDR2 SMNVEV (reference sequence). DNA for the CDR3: TGTGCCAGCAGTTTAGATCTCCCAGGCACAGATACGCAGTATTTT. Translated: CASSLDLPGTDTQYF.

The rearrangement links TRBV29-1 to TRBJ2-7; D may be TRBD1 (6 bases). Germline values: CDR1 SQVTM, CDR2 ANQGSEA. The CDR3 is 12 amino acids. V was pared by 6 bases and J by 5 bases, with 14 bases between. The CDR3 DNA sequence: TGCAGCGTAGGACAGTTCGGGAACGAGCAGTACTTC. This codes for CSVGQFGNEQYF.

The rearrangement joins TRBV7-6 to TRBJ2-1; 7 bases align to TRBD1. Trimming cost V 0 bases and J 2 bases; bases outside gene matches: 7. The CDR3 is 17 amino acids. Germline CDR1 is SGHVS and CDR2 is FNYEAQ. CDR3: CASSLARPTGAYNEQFF. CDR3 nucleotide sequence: TGTGCCAGCAGCTTAGCGAGGCCTACAGGGGCCTACAATGAGCAGTTCTTC.

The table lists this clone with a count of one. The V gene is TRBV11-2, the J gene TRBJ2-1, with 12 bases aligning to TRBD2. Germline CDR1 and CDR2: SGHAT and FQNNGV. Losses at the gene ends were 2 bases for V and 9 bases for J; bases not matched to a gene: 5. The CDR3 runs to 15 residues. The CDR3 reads CASSLLAGGTSEQFF. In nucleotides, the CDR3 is TGTGCCAGCAGCTTACTAGCGGGGGGGACAAGTGAGCAGTTCTTC.

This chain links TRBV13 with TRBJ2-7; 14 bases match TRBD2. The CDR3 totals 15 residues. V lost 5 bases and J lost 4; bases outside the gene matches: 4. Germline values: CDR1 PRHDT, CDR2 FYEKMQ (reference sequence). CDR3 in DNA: TGTGCCAGCAGCGCGGGACTAGCGGGAGTTTACGAGCAGTACTTC. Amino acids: CASSAGLAGVYEQYF.

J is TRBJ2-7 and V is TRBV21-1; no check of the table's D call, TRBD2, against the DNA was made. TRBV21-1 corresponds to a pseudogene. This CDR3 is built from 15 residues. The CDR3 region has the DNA TGTGCCAGCAGCGAGTCTCGGTTATCGATGGACGAGCAGTACTTC. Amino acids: CASSESRLSMDEQYF.

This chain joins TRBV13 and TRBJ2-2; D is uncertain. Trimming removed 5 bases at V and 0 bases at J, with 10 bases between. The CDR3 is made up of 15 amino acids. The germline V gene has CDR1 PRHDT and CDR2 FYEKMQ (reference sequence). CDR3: CASSPQLANTGELFF. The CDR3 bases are TGTGCCAGCAGCCCCCAGCTAGCGAACACCGGGGAGCTGTTTTTT.

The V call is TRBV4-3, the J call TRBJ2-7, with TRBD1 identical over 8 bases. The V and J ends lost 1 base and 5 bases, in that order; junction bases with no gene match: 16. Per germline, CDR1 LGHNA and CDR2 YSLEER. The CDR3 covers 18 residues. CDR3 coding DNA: TGCGCCAGCAGCCAAGCGGTCTCAGGGCAGGGGGCGAGAAACGAGCAGTACTTC. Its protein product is CASSQAVSGQGARNEQYF.

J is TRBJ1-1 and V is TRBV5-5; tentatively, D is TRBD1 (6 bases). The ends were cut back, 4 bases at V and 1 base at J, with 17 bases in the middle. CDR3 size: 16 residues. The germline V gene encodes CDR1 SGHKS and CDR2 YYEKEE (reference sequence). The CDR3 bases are TGTGCCAGCAGCCACACTCCGGGGGCCGCGAACACTGAAGCTTTCTTT. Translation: CASSHTPGAANTEAFF.

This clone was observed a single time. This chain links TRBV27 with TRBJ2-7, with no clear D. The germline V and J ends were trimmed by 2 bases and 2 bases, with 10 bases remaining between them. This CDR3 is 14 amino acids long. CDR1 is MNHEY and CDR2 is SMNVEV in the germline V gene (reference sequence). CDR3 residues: CASSLKGLTYEQYF. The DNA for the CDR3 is TGTGCCAGCAGTTTAAAGGGTCTGACCTACGAGCAGTACTTC.

The CDR3 sequence: CASSRDRGQSRANVLTF. The CDR3 DNA reads as TGTGCCAGCAGCAGGGACCGAGGACAAAGTCGGGCCAACGTCCTGACTTTC. The V and J genes are TRBV7-1 and TRBJ2-6, with D possibly being TRBD1 or TRBD2 (5 bases each). TRBV7-1 is marked as an open reading frame, function uncertain. Between the trimmed V and J ends, which lost 5 bases and 5 bases, there was a span of 19 bases. This CDR3 has 17 amino acids.

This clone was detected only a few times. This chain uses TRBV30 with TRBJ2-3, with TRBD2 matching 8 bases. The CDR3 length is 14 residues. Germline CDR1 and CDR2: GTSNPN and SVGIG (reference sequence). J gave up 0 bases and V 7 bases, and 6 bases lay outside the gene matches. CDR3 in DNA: TGTGCCTCCAGCGGGAGCTCTAGCACAGATACGCAGTATTTT. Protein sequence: CASSGSSSTDTQYF.

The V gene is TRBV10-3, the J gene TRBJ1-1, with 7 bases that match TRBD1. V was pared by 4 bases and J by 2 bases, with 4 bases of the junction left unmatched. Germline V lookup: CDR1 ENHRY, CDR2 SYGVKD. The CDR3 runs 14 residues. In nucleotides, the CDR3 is TGTGCCATCAGTGGGACAGGCCAAAACACTGAAGCTTTCTTT. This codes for CAISGTGQNTEAFF.

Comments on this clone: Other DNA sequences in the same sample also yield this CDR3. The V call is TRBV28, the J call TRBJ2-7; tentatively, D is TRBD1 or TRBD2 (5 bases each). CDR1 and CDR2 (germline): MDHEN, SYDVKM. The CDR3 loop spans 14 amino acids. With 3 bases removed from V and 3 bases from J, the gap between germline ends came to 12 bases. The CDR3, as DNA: TGTGCCAGCAGTTTTAGGCTTGGGGGCTACGAGCAGTACTTC. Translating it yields CASSFRLGGYEQYF.

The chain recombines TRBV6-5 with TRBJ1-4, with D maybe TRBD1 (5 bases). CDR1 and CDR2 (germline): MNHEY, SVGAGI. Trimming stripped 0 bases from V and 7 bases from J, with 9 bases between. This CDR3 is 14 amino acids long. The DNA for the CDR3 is TGTGCCAGCAGTTACTCAAGGGGTGGTGAAAAACTGTTTTTT. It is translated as CASSYSRGGEKLFF.

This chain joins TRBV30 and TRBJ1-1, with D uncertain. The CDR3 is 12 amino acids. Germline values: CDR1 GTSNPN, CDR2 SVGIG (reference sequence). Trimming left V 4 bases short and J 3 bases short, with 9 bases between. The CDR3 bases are TGTGCCTGGAATCAACGTGACACTGAAGCTTTCTTT. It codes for CAWNQRDTEAFF.

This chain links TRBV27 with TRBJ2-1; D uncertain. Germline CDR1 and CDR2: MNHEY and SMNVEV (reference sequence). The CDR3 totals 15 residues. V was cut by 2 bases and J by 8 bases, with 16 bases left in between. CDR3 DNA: TGTGCCAGCAGTTTAATGAGACCAACTGGGGATGAGCAGTTCTTC. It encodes CASSLMRPTGDEQFF.

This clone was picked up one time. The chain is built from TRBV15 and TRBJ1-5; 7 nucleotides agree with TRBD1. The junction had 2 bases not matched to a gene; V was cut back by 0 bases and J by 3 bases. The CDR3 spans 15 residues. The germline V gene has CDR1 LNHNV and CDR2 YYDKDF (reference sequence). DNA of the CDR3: TGTGCCACCAGCAGAGAGGACAGGTACAATCAGCCCCAGCATTTT. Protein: CATSREDRYNQPQHF.

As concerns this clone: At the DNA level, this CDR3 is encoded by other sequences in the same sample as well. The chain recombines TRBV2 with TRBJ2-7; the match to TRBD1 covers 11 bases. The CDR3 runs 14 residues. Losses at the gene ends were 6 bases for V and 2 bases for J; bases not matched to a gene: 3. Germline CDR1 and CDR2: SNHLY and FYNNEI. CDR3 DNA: TGTGCCAGCAGACCGGGACAGGGGGCCTACGAGCAGTACTTC. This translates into CASRPGQGAYEQYF.

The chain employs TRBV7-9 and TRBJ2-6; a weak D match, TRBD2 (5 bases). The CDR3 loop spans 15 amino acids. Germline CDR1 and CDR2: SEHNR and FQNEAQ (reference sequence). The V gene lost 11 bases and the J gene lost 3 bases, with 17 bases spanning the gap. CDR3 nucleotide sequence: TGTGCCTTCAGCACGAGGGTGGGTGGGGCCAACGTCCTGACTTTC. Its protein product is CAFSTRVGGANVLTF.

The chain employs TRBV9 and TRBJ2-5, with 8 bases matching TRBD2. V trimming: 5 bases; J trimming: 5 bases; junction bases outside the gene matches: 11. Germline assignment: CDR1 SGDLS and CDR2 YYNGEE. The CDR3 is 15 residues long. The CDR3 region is CASSFGGAGWETQYF. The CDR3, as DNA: TGTGCCAGCAGTTTCGGGGGGGCTGGTTGGGAGACCCAGTACTTC.

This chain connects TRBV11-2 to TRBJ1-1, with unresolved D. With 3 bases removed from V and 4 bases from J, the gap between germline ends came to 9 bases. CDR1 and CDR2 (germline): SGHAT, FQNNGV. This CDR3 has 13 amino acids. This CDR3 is CASSFWGRTEAFF. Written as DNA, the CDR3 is TGTGCCAGCAGCTTTTGGGGTCGCACTGAAGCTTTCTTT.

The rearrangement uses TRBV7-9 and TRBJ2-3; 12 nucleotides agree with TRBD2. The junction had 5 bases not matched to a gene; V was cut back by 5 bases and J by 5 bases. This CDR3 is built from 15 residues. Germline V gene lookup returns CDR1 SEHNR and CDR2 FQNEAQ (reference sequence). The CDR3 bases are TGTGCCAGCAGCCCCGGACTAGCGGGGTTAGATACGCAGTATTTT. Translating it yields CASSPGLAGLDTQYF.

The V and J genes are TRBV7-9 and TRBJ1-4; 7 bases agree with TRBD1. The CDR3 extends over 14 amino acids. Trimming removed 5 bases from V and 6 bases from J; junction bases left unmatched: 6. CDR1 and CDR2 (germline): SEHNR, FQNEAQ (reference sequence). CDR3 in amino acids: CASSLGGTYEKLFF. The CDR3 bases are TGTGCCAGCAGCCTAGGGGGCACCTATGAAAAACTGTTTTTT. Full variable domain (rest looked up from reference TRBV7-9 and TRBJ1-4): DTGVSQNPRHKITKRGQNVTFRCDPISEHNRLYWYRQTLGQGPEFLTYFQNEAQLEKSRLLSDRFSAERPKGSFSTLEIQRTEQGDSAMYLCASSLGGTYEKLFFGSGTQLSVL.

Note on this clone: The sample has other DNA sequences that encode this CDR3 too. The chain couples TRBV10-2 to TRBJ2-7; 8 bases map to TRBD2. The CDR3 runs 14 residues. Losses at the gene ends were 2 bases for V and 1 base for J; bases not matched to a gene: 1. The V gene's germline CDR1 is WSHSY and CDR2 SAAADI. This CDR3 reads CASSEAGGSYEQYF. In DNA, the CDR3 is TGCGCCAGCAGTGAGGCGGGAGGATCCTACGAGCAGTACTTC.

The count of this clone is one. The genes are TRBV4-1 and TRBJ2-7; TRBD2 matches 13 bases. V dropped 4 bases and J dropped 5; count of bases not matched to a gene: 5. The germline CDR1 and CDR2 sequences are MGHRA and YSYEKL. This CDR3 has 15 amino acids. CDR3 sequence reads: CASSPQLAGGDEQYF. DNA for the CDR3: TGCGCCAGCAGCCCCCAACTAGCGGGAGGGGACGAGCAGTACTTC.

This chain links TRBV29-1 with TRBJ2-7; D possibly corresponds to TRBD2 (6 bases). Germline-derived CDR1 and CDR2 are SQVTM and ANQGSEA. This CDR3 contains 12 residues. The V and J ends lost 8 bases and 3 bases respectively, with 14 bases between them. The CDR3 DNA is TGCAGCTTTACCTGGGGGGACTACGAGCAGTACTTC. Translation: CSFTWGDYEQYF.